This passage covers 2 T cell receptor beta chains from one sample sequenced in a study of regulatory T cells in long-lasting Graves disease. Noted time point: persistent/refractory GD, antithyroid drugs over 5 years with positive TRAb. The TCR library was made from RNA extracted from PBMCs. Construction of the TCR beta libraries employed iRepertoire HTBI primers in conjunction with Arm-PCR of CDR3 regions. Using its own MiXCR run on the multiplex PCR reads, TCRdb lists one record per CDR3 protein. The sample yields 700,000 or so distinct CDR3 sequences, about 32% seen once. This specimen consisted of peripheral blood mononuclear cells (PBMCs), obtained when the disease was refractory, from a patient treated with antithyroid drugs. The receptors here all came from a female donor with Graves disease.

On this clonotype itself: A read error may produce the germline difference seen at one junction end. The J gene is TRBJ1-2, the V gene TRBV7-9, with TRBD1 as a possible D gene (6 bases). This CDR3 spans 18 amino acids. Germline loops: CDR1 SEHNR, CDR2 FQNEAQ (reference sequence). This CDR3 reads CASSFGPGVPGTQYGCTF. The DNA for the CDR3 is TGTGCCAGCAGCTTTGGCCCGGGGGTTCCCGGGACACAGTATGGCTGCACCTTC. Complete variable domain (other parts from reference TRBV7-9 and TRBJ1-2): DTGVSQNPRHKITKRGQNVTFRCDPISEHNRLYWYRQTLGQGPEFLTYFQNEAQLEKSRLLSDRFSAERPKGSFSTLEIQRTEQGDSAMYLCASSFGPGVPGTQYGCTFGSGTRLTVV.

This clonotype came up once. This chain joins TRBV11-2 and TRBJ2-5; D remains unclear. This CDR3 is built from 14 residues. CDR1 and CDR2 from the germline V gene are SGHAT and FQNNGV. The V gene lost 2 bases and the J gene lost 4 bases, with 11 bases spanning the gap. The CDR3 DNA is TGTGCCAGCAGCTTAAGGGCAGATCGAGAGACCCAGTACTTC. This translates into CASSLRADRETQYF.